This record looks at one T cell receptor (beta chain) sequence and its context. Its antigen is currently unknown. The assay was immunoSEQ multiplex PCR, and TCRdb's table has in-frame clones only and misses some. Of 70,000 to 95,000 clones listed, 77% are singletons. The data are from a study of vaccination effects on CD4 cells after COVID-19. Overall study: Sampling occurred a median 72 days post second dose, range 14 to 241. Overall study findings and caveats: Vaccine-induced clones in healthy vaccinees cross-reacted with common cold coronaviruses in only 1 of 255 cases. Few convalescent patients, and no early post-infection timepoints, were available to the study.

Sequencing was preceded by expansion of antigen-specific CD4+ T cells with viral peptide pools in the ViraFEST assay. The culture ran for 9 to 11 days, and then CD4+ T cells were isolated. All study participants received two doses of BNT162b2 or mRNA-1273 vaccine. IL-2 at about 10 IU/ml and peptides at roughly 10 ug/ml were added to cultured PBMC, around 2.2 million per well. The sample consisted of CD4+ T cells from PBMCs cultured with HCoV-OC43 spike peptides, taken after COVID-19 vaccination. The subset was: HCoV-OC43 spike overlapping peptide pool stimulation. This TCR was recovered from a human donor who received a COVID-19 vaccine.

CDR3 DNA: TGTGCTAGTGGTCTCGGGGGGTACACCGGGGAGCTGTTTTTT. Its protein is CASGLGGYTGELFF. The V and J genes are TRBV12-5 and TRBJ2-2, with 7 bases aligning to TRBD2. The CDR3 is made up of 14 amino acids. The germline V gene has CDR1 LGHNT and CDR2 FRNRAP. V dropped 5 bases and J dropped 3; count of bases not matched to a gene: 3.